Listed below are T cell receptor beta chains from one sample, sequenced in a study of T cell changes during pregnancy in multiple sclerosis. Data came from immunoSEQ multiplex PCR; TCRdb stores just in-frame clones and leaves some out. The table has about 47,000 clones, 80% to 95% seen once. Specimen: peripheral blood, collected in the third trimester of pregnancy. Receptors originate from a female donor with multiple sclerosis, enrolled in a pregnancy study. Each CDR3 is given with its conserved first and last residue. The D gene is left open where the match is weak. Size tells how often a clone was seen (once, few, many) or the class of an expanded clone, and some rows leave it out.

j_call,v_call,d_call,clone_size,cdr3_aa,cdr3_nt
TRBJ1-1,TRBV7-9,.,few,CASSLGASNTEAFF,TGTGCCAGCAGCTTAGGAGCTTCGAACACTGAAGCTTTCTTT
TRBJ2-7,TRBV4-3,TRBD1,.,CASSQPTGNEQYF,TGCGCCAGCAGCCAACCGACAGGGAACGAGCAGTACTTC
TRBJ1-5,TRBV15,.,.,CATSRVSGSNQPQHF,TGTGCCACCAGCAGAGTTTCAGGGAGCAATCAGCCCCAGCATTTT
TRBJ2-3,TRBV7-2,TRBD2,.,CASSLGASGSRDTQYF,TGTGCCAGCAGCTTAGGGGCTAGCGGGAGTAGGGATACGCAGTATTTT
TRBJ2-7,TRBV5-4,TRBD2,.,CASSSLAGASYEQYF,TGTGCCAGCAGCTCACTAGCGGGGGCCTCCTACGAGCAGTACTTC
TRBJ1-5,TRBV5-4,.,.,CASSLAGGDQPQHF,TGTGCCAGCAGCTTGGCGGGGGGGGATCAGCCCCAGCATTTT
TRBJ1-1,TRBV5-1,TRBD1,.,CASSFLRGNTEAFF,TGCGCCAGCAGCTTCCTCAGGGGGAATACTGAAGCTTTCTTT
TRBJ2-3,TRBV27,.,.,CASSTRGGEPQYF,TGTGCCAGCAGTACCAGGGGTGGGGAGCCGCAGTATTTT
TRBJ2-7,TRBV11-3,TRBD1,.,CASSLGTGQRTYEQYF,TGTGCCAGCAGCTTAGGGACAGGGCAGAGAACTTACGAGCAGTACTTC
TRBJ1-2,TRBV19,.,.,CASSIDPGLYGYTF,TGTGCCAGTAGTATAGATCCGGGACTTTATGGCTACACCTTC
TRBJ2-1,TRBV9,TRBD2,.,CASSAGRAGALNEQFF,TGTGCCAGCAGCGCTGGGAGGGCGGGAGCTTTGAATGAGCAGTTCTTC
TRBJ2-7,TRBV19,.,.,CATSPSPYEQYF,TGTGCCACCTCGCCTAGCCCATACGAGCAGTACTTC
TRBJ2-1,TRBV7-9,.,.,CASSLSAGTKYNEQFF,TGTGCCAGCAGCTTAAGCGCCGGGACAAAGTACAATGAGCAGTTCTTC
TRBJ2-3,TRBV4-1,.,.,CASSQIRGDTQYF,TGCGCCAGCAGCCAAATCCGCGGAGATACGCAGTATTTT
TRBJ2-3,TRBV15,TRBD2,.,CATSSPTGRARTDTQYF,TGTGCCACCAGCTCCCCCACCGGGAGGGCCAGAACAGATACGCAGTATTTT
TRBJ2-1,TRBV27,TRBD2,.,CASSLLAGGDLGEQFF,TGTGCCAGCAGTTTATTAGCGGGAGGGGATTTGGGTGAGCAGTTCTTC
TRBJ1-1,TRBV28,TRBD1,.,CASSFRTGRNTEAFF,TGTGCCAGCAGTTTTAGGACAGGGAGGAACACTGAAGCTTTCTTT
TRBJ1-1,TRBV9,.,.,CASSVGGQGNTEAFF,TGTGCCAGCAGCGTAGGGGGGCAGGGGAACACTGAAGCTTTCTTT
TRBJ2-1,TRBV9,.,.,CASSVGTGVGNEQFF,TGTGCCAGCAGCGTAGGGACGGGAGTCGGCAATGAGCAGTTCTTC
TRBJ2-7,TRBV7-9,.,.,CASSFLQDLQYF,TGTGCCAGCAGCTTTCTACAGGATTTACAGTACTTC
TRBJ2-7,TRBV7-6,TRBD2,.,CASSLSSGGIYEQYF,TGTGCCAGCAGCTTATCTAGCGGGGGGATCTACGAGCAGTACTTC
TRBJ1-2,TRBV7-9,TRBD1,.,CASSPSTGQVSSNYGYTF,TGTGCCAGCAGCCCCTCGACGGGACAGGTAAGCTCAAACTATGGCTACACCTTC
TRBJ2-5,TRBV15,.,.,CATSRDRETQYF,TGTGCCACCAGCAGAGATCGGGAGACCCAGTACTTC
TRBJ1-5,TRBV18,TRBD1,.,CASSPQTGWQPQHF,TGTGCCAGCTCACCCCAGACAGGGTGGCAGCCCCAGCATTTT
TRBJ1-1,TRBV6-4,.,.,CASSEIQGTEAFF,TGTGCCAGCAGTGAGATTCAGGGTACTGAAGCTTTCTTT
TRBJ2-3,TRBV7-2,TRBD1,.,CASSYDRGVSTDTQYF,TGTGCCAGCAGCTACGACAGGGGGGTTAGCACAGATACGCAGTATTTT
TRBJ2-5,TRBV7-2,TRBD2,.,CASSLGGSGETQYF,TGTGCCAGCAGCTTAGGCGGGAGCGGGGAGACCCAGTACTTC
TRBJ1-4,TRBV28,TRBD1,few,CASSLPNRGRMFF,TGTGCCAGCAGTTTACCGAACAGGGGGAGGATGTTTTTT
TRBJ1-2,TRBV28,.,.,CASSSAENGYTF,TGTGCCAGCAGTTCAGCGGAAAATGGCTACACCTTC
TRBJ2-7,TRBV7-9,TRBD1,.,CASSSLFSDRDEQYF,TGTGCCAGCAGCTCCCTTTTTTCGGACAGGGACGAGCAGTACTTC
TRBJ1-1,TRBV6-5,.,.,CASSYDGRGGTEAFF,TGTGCCAGCAGTTACGATGGGAGAGGGGGCACTGAAGCTTTCTTT
TRBJ2-5,TRBV7-6,.,.,CASSLVPGGETQYF,TGTGCCAGCAGCTTAGTGCCCGGGGGTGAGACCCAGTACTTC
TRBJ2-1,TRBV20-1,.,.,CSAGGGGQFF,TGCAGTGCTGGAGGAGGGGGGCAGTTCTTC
TRBJ2-1,TRBV7-6,TRBD2,.,CASSRLAGPNEQFF,TGTGCCAGCAGCCGACTAGCGGGTCCCAATGAGCAGTTCTTC
TRBJ2-1,TRBV7-4,TRBD2,.,CASRGGPGLVDNEQFF,TGTGCCAGCCGAGGAGGACCGGGACTAGTAGATAATGAGCAGTTCTTC
TRBJ2-1,TRBV9,TRBD2,.,CASSAREKSYNEQFF,TGTGCCAGCAGCGCGCGGGAGAAGTCCTACAATGAGCAGTTCTTC
TRBJ2-1,TRBV7-3,TRBD2,.,CASRPGLAGEDNEQFF,TGTGCCAGCAGGCCGGGACTAGCGGGAGAGGACAATGAGCAGTTCTTC
TRBJ1-5,TRBV2,.,.,CASCPQQTDNQPQHF,TGTGCCAGCTGTCCTCAACAGACAGACAATCAGCCCCAGCATTTT
TRBJ2-7,TRBV29-1,.,once,CSVVTRTYEQYF,TGCAGCGTTGTAACTCGTACCTACGAGCAGTACTTC
TRBJ2-3,TRBV6-6,.,.,CASRDYQFTDTQYF,TGTGCCAGCAGGGACTACCAATTCACAGATACGCAGTATTTT
TRBJ2-1,TRBV7-3,TRBD2,.,CASSTSGSSYNEQFF,TGTGCCAGCAGTACTAGCGGGAGCTCCTACAATGAGCAGTTCTTC
TRBJ2-3,TRBV9,TRBD2,.,CASSDLAATDTQYF,TGTGCCAGCAGCGATCTAGCGGCCACAGATACGCAGTATTTT
TRBJ2-2,TRBV9,TRBD1,.,CASSDRGPNTGELFF,TGTGCCAGCAGCGACAGGGGGCCGAACACCGGGGAGCTGTTTTTT
TRBJ2-3,TRBV5-4,TRBD1,.,CASSLVGRGQDTQYF,TGTGCCAGCAGCTTGGTCGGCAGGGGGCAAGATACGCAGTATTTT
TRBJ2-5,TRBV29-1,.,once,CSVDSGIQETQYF,TGCAGCGTTGATTCCGGGATCCAAGAGACCCAGTACTTC
TRBJ2-5,TRBV6-5,.,.,CASSYSRTGRQETQYF,TGTGCCAGCAGTTACTCGAGAACGGGTAGGCAAGAGACCCAGTACTTC
TRBJ2-3,TRBV10-3,TRBD2,.,CATRTSGTTDTQYF,TGTGCCACCCGGACTAGCGGAACCACAGATACGCAGTATTTT